The 27 T cell receptor beta chains reported below all come from one sample, sequenced in a study of CD8 T cells in Susac syndrome. cDNA came from around 0.5 to 1 ug RNA primed by random hexamers. TCRdb re-called the immunoSEQ multiplex PCR reads through MiXCR, storing one row per CDR3 protein. The sample lists about 200,000 distinct CDR3 sequences, roughly nine tenths occurring once. Source material: CD4+ T cells from PBMCs. These receptors all come from a human donor with Susac syndrome.

This clonotype was observed once. The chain employs TRBV7-9 and TRBJ2-7; 14 nucleotides align to TRBD2. CDR1 and CDR2 (germline): SEHNR, FQNEAQ (reference sequence). J was trimmed by 4 bases and V by 7 bases; bases with no gene match: 15. The CDR3 runs to 18 residues. CDR3 in DNA: TGTGCCAGCACCTCCGGGACTAGCGGGAGAGCTGGGGAATACGAGCAGTACTTC. Its protein is CASTSGTSGRAGEYEQYF.

The chain employs TRBV20-1 and TRBJ2-3; D ambiguous. The germline V gene encodes CDR1 DFQATT and CDR2 SNEGSKA (reference sequence). Between the trimmed V and J ends, which lost 3 bases and 0 bases, there was a span of 7 bases. The CDR3 contains 13 residues. CDR3 bases: TGCAGTGCTAGGCAGGCTAGCACAGATACGCAGTATTTT. As protein: CSARQASTDTQYF.

The V gene is TRBV20-1, the J gene TRBJ2-3; the D gene is possibly TRBD1 (5 bases). Trimming pared 2 bases from V and 5 bases from J, leaving 11 bases between. Looked up from germline, CDR1 is DFQATT and CDR2 is SNEGSKA (reference sequence). CDR3 length: 13 residues. The chain's CDR3 is CSARPSTGDTQYF. CDR3 in DNA: TGCAGTGCTAGACCGTCCACAGGAGATACGCAGTATTTT.

The V gene is TRBV12-3 or TRBV12-4, the J gene TRBJ2-1; 10 bases map to TRBD2. With V trimmed by 5 bases and J by 6 bases, 7 bases remained unmatched. This CDR3 has 15 amino acids. Here the CDR3 reads CASSVPSGRGNEQFF. DNA for the CDR3: TGTGCCAGCAGTGTTCCTAGCGGGAGAGGCAATGAGCAGTTCTTC.

The V and J genes are TRBV7-9 and TRBJ2-3, with D unclear. V dropped 1 base and J dropped 2 bases, with 7 bases sitting between them. Germline loops: CDR1 SEHNR, CDR2 FQNEAQ (reference sequence). CDR3 length: 14 residues. CDR3 sequence: CASSLVGHTDTQYF. In DNA, the CDR3 is TGTGCCAGCAGCTTAGTTGGGCACACAGATACGCAGTATTTT.

This chain joins TRBV28 and TRBJ2-7, with D tentatively TRBD1 or TRBD2 (6 bases each). Germline values: CDR1 MDHEN, CDR2 SYDVKM. Trimming removed 5 bases from V and 4 bases from J, with 15 bases in between. The CDR3 runs 14 residues. The CDR3 nucleotides are TGTGCCAGCAGTAGAGCCGGGGGCGGATACGAGCAGTACTTC. Translating it yields CASSRAGGGYEQYF.

This clonotype was observed a single time. The V and J genes are TRBV18 and TRBJ2-7; unclear D gene. The CDR3 extends over 14 amino acids. Germline V lookup: CDR1 KGHSH, CDR2 LQKENI. V gave up 6 bases and J gave up 0 bases, with 12 bases separating them. Here the CDR3 DNA reads TGTGCCAGCTCCCCCCAGGACCTCTCCTACGAGCAGTACTTC. Its translation: CASSPQDLSYEQYF. Combining the CDR3 with reference TRBV18 and TRBJ2-7 gives the whole variable domain NAGVMQNPRHLVRRRGQEARLRCSPMKGHSHVYWYRQLPEEGLKFMVYLQKENIIDESGMPKERFSAEFPKEGPSILRIQQVVRGDSAAYFCASSPQDLSYEQYFGPGTRLTVT.

The V call is TRBV5-6, the J call TRBJ1-5, with D maybe TRBD1 (5 bases). V dropped 0 bases and J dropped 6 bases, with 10 bases sitting between them. The CDR3 has 14 amino acids. Per germline, CDR1 SGHDT and CDR2 YYEEEE. The CDR3 bases are TGTGCCAGCAGCTTGGGGGGGTCACCTCAGCCCCAGCATTTT. This sequence encodes CASSLGGSPQPQHF.

The chain joins TRBV29-1 to TRBJ1-1, with TRBD1 matching 7 bases. J gave up 5 bases and V 4 bases, and 7 bases lay outside the gene matches. The CDR3 has 13 residues. CDR1 is SQVTM and CDR2 is ANQGSEA in the germline V gene. The CDR3 DNA sequence: TGCAGCGTTGGTCAGGGGGTAGGTACTGAAGCTTTCTTT. Translated, it gives CSVGQGVGTEAFF.

V and J are TRBV12-3 or TRBV12-4 and TRBJ1-1, with TRBD1 matching 11 bases. V was pared by 6 bases and J by 3 bases, with 9 bases of the junction left unmatched. The CDR3 has 16 residues. This CDR3 is CASSPDRGRGDTEAFF. In DNA form, the CDR3 reads TGTGCCAGCAGCCCGGACAGGGGGCGCGGCGACACTGAAGCTTTCTTT.

This chain joins TRBV12-3 or TRBV12-4 and TRBJ2-6; weak D call: TRBD1 (6 bases). The CDR3 runs 18 residues. The V end was cut by 5 bases, the J end by 0 bases, with 17 bases between. CDR3 region: CASSPTTGRTSGANVLTF. CDR3 bases: TGTGCCAGCAGTCCGACGACAGGCCGAACCTCTGGGGCCAACGTCCTGACTTTC.

This rearrangement joins TRBV4-1 to TRBJ1-2, with D perhaps matching TRBD1 (5 bases). With 1 base removed from V and 3 bases from J, the gap between germline ends came to 15 bases. The germline V gene has CDR1 MGHRA and CDR2 YSYEKL. The CDR3 runs 16 residues. The CDR3 DNA follows: TGCGCCAGCAGCCAAGTTGGGGCACGGAAGGACTATGGCTACACCTTC. This codes for CASSQVGARKDYGYTF.

The chain employs TRBV2 and TRBJ2-2; 10 nucleotides agree with TRBD1. Germline values: CDR1 SNHLY, CDR2 FYNNEI. Losses at the gene ends were 5 bases for V and 4 bases for J; bases not matched to a gene: 10. This CDR3 comprises 17 residues. The DNA for the CDR3 is TGTGCCAGCAGTCCCCGGGACAGGGGAGGTGTCACCGGGGAGCTGTTTTTT. Amino acids: CASSPRDRGGVTGELFF.

The chain uses TRBV2 and TRBJ2-7; TRBD2 agrees at 11 bases. From germline, CDR1 is SNHLY and CDR2 FYNNEI. CDR3 length equals 16 residues. V gave up 6 bases and J gave up 0 bases; unmatched junction bases: 7. CDR3 sequence: CASRRTSGGSSYEQYF. The CDR3 coding sequence is TGTGCCAGCAGGCGAACTAGCGGGGGAAGCTCCTACGAGCAGTACTTC. Drawing the rest from reference TRBV2 and TRBJ2-7, the complete variable domain is EPEVTQTPSHQVTQMGQEVILRCVPISNHLYFYWYRQILGQKVEFLVSFYNNEISEKSEIFDDQFSVERPDGSNFTLKIRSTKLEDSAMYFCASRRTSGGSSYEQYFGPGTRLTVT.

V and J are TRBV10-3 and TRBJ2-5, with TRBD1 matching 8 bases. Per germline, CDR1 ENHRY and CDR2 SYGVKD. The CDR3 spans 17 residues. Trimming removed 2 bases from V and 1 base from J; junction bases left unmatched: 9. CDR3 sequence: CAISEGSQGAFQETQYF. CDR3 in DNA: TGTGCCATCAGTGAGGGCTCTCAGGGGGCTTTCCAAGAGACCCAGTACTTC.

The chain has TRBV4-1 and TRBJ1-1; the D is unclear. Germline CDR1 MGHRA, CDR2 YSYEKL. There are 16 residues in the CDR3. Trimming removed 0 bases from V and 0 bases from J, with 11 bases in between. The DNA of the CDR3 is TGCGCCAGCAGCCAAGACGCTGCGGCCCTGAACACTGAAGCTTTCTTT. It codes for CASSQDAAALNTEAFF.

The V call is TRBV5-6, the J call TRBJ1-5; tentatively, D is TRBD1 (5 bases). This CDR3 is built from 13 residues. Germline V gene sequence: CDR1 SGHDT, CDR2 YYEEEE. Trimming took 6 bases from V and 7 from J, leaving 14 bases between them. CDR3 DNA: TGTGCCAGCACCGTGGGGCTTGACCAGCCCCAGCATTTT. Its protein is CASTVGLDQPQHF.

The rearrangement uses TRBV12-3 or TRBV12-4 and TRBJ1-5, with 9 bases aligning to TRBD1. V lost 4 bases to trimming and J lost 7 bases; unmatched junction nucleotides: 5. The CDR3 has 14 residues. The CDR3 region is CASSSTGGRQPQHF. Written as DNA, the CDR3 is TGTGCCAGCAGTTCGACAGGGGGGCGGCAGCCCCAGCATTTT.

As DNA, the CDR3 is TGTGCCAGCAGCCAAAGCAGATACGAGCAGTACTTC. It yields the protein CASSQSRYEQYF. The chain recombines TRBV11-1 with TRBJ2-7; the D is unclear. Trimming stripped 5 bases from V and 4 bases from J, with 9 bases between. The CDR3 extends over 12 amino acids. The V gene's germline CDR1 is SGHAT and CDR2 FQDESV (reference sequence).

The V call is TRBV12-3 or TRBV12-4, the J call TRBJ2-3, with 8 bases identical to TRBD2. The CDR3 length is 12 residues. V was pared by 7 bases and J by 7 bases, with 4 bases of the junction left unmatched. As DNA, the CDR3 is TGTGCCAGCACCTTAGCGGGGAATACGCAGTATTTT. It translates to CASTLAGNTQYF.

CDR3 coding DNA: TGCGCCAGCAGCCAAGAACGCACAGGGCTGACCTACGAGCAGTACTTC. Residues: CASSQERTGLTYEQYF. The chain employs TRBV4-1 and TRBJ2-7; D might be TRBD1 (6 bases). Per germline, CDR1 MGHRA and CDR2 YSYEKL. This CDR3 spans 16 amino acids. V was trimmed by 0 bases and J by 2 bases, leaving 14 bases between them.

This clonotype showed up just once. The J gene is TRBJ2-7, the V gene TRBV2; 9 nucleotides agree with TRBD1. With V trimmed by 10 bases and J by 1 base, 11 bases remained unmatched. Germline values: CDR1 SNHLY, CDR2 FYNNEI. CDR3 size: 15 residues. For the CDR3, the DNA is TGTGCCACCGGGGGACAGGGTGTTTTGTCCTACGAGCAGTACTTC. Translation gives CATGGQGVLSYEQYF. Supplemented by reference TRBV2 and TRBJ2-7, the full variable domain reads EPEVTQTPSHQVTQMGQEVILRCVPISNHLYFYWYRQILGQKVEFLVSFYNNEISEKSEIFDDQFSVERPDGSNFTLKIRSTKLEDSAMYFCATGGQGVLSYEQYFGPGTRLTVT.

The CDR3 protein is CASSSPTGDNYGYTF. In DNA, the CDR3 is TGTGCCAGCAGTTCCCCAACAGGAGATAACTATGGCTACACCTTC. This rearrangement joins TRBV28 to TRBJ1-2; D may be TRBD1 (5 bases). This CDR3 region has 15 residues. Germline V gene sequence: CDR1 MDHEN, CDR2 SYDVKM. Trimming took off 4 bases at V and 1 base at J, with 13 bases between the two ends.

The gene calls are TRBV2 and TRBJ1-2, with TRBD1 identical over 9 bases. The CDR3 covers 15 residues. Germline lookup yields CDR1 SNHLY and CDR2 FYNNEI. The J segment lost 6 bases and the V segment lost 8 bases, leaving 13 bases of the junction unmatched. The CDR3 DNA sequence: TGTGCCAGCCTCCCCGGAGGACAGGGGTATGATGGCTACACCTTC. Residues: CASLPGGQGYDGYTF.

V usage is TRBV30 and J usage is TRBJ1-4, with no clear D. The ends were cut back, 1 base at V and 8 bases at J, with 14 bases in the middle. Germline V CDR1 and CDR2: GTSNPN, SVGIG (reference sequence). The CDR3 is made up of 14 amino acids. This CDR3 is CAWSGSGFREKLFF. The CDR3 DNA follows: TGTGCCTGGAGTGGATCGGGATTCCGGGAAAAACTGTTTTTT.

The chain is built from TRBV7-8 and TRBJ2-7, with D perhaps TRBD1 (6 bases). Looked up from germline, CDR1 is SGHVS and CDR2 is FQNEAQ. The ends were cut back, 5 bases at V and 2 bases at J, with 16 bases in the middle. The CDR3 sequence is 15 residues long. CDR3 region: CASSLPGERPYEQYF. In DNA form, the CDR3 reads TGTGCCAGCAGCCTCCCAGGGGAAAGACCCTACGAGCAGTACTTC.

V and J are TRBV28 and TRBJ1-2; 10 nucleotides line up with TRBD1. J lost 2 bases, V lost 5 bases, and 14 bases had no gene match. The CDR3 has 18 amino acids. The germline CDR1 and CDR2 sequences are MDHEN and SYDVKM. The CDR3 loop reads CASSDRRGTGDRNYGYTF. The CDR3 nucleotides are TGTGCCAGCAGTGACCGAAGGGGGACAGGGGACAGGAACTATGGCTACACCTTC.